This T cell receptor (beta chain) was captured in a study of T-cell memory formation after mild COVID-19. A note on this clonotype: The antigen remains unidentified.

Notes on the study in general: Clones that contracted from day 15 to 85 had balanced CD4/CD8; later expanders were CD4+ biased.

The CDR3 length is 16 residues. Germline CDR1 and CDR2: MNHEY and SMNVEV (reference sequence). V lost 5 bases, J lost 6 bases, and 12 bases stayed unmatched. A 5'RACE reaction primed in the constant segment made cDNA libraries of TCR alpha and TCR beta, and these carried sample barcodes and UMIs. One entry per CDR3 protein results from TCRdb running MiXCR on the 5' RACE reads. The table lists around 310,000 distinct CDR3 sequences, roughly an eighth of them singletons. The gene calls are TRBV27 and TRBJ2-1; 8 bases align to TRBD2. Sequences were obtained from PBMCs or a T cell subset sorted from them (not recorded which). This clonotype originated in a man aged 18-30 years who had mild COVID-19 (a few samples of this study predate the infection). Cell type and time point are not known. For the CDR3, the DNA is TGTGCCAGCAGTCTCACTGCCAGCGGGGGAAGCAATGAGCAGTTCTTC. This translates into CASSLTASGGSNEQFF.